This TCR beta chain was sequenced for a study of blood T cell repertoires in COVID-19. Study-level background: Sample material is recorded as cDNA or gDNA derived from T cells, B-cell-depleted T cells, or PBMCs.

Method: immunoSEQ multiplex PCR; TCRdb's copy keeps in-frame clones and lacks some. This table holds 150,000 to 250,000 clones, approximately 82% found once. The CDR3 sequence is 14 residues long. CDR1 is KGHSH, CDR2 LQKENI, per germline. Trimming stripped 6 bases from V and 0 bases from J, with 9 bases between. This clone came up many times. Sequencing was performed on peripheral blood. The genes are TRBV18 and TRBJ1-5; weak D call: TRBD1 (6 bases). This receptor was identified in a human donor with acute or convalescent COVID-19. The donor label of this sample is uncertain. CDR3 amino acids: CASSEGGSNQPQHF. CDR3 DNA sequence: TGTGCCAGCTCCGAAGGGGGTAGCAATCAGCCCCAGCATTTT.